One and the same sample provided the 4 T cell receptor beta chains below, sequenced in a study of metastatic and nonmetastatic thyroid tumors. Before thyroid surgery, none of the patients had received any treatment. TCRdb used MiXCR to call clones anew from the PCR reads. The data hold 30,000 to 45,000 clones, with roughly 28% observed a single time. The sample was blood. These receptor sequences come from a male donor with papillary thyroid cancer or a benign thyroid nodule (not recorded which). Some clones in this sample may be carry-over from other donors' samples.

This clone is termed medium-sized. The chain couples TRBV12-3 or TRBV12-4 to TRBJ2-1, with 10 positions matching TRBD2. The CDR3 length is 18 residues. With V trimmed by 3 bases and J by 7 bases, 15 bases remained unmatched. CDR3 loop: CASSFPSALAGEMNEQFF. The CDR3 coding sequence is TGTGCCAGCAGTTTCCCCTCCGCTCTAGCGGGAGAAATGAATGAGCAGTTCTTC.

Ten or more counts support this clone. The rearrangement uses TRBV6-4 and TRBJ2-3, with 7 bases identical to TRBD2. There are 15 residues in the CDR3. Germline V gene sequence: CDR1 MRHNA, CDR2 SNTAGT. The junction had 11 bases not matched to a gene; V was cut back by 6 bases and J by 5 bases. The CDR3 spells CASSEGAGAVDTQYF. CDR3 DNA sequence: TGTGCCAGCAGCGAGGGTGCGGGAGCTGTAGATACGCAGTATTTT.

This chain uses TRBV4-1 with TRBJ1-6; 8 bases map to TRBD1. With V trimmed by 5 bases and J by 6 bases, 3 bases remained unmatched. Germline CDR1 is MGHRA and CDR2 is YSYEKL. The CDR3 contains 14 residues. CDR3 amino acids: CASSWDRLNSPLHF. CDR3 nucleotides: TGCGCCAGCAGCTGGGACAGGCTTAATTCACCCCTCCACTTT.

This clone was detected only once. The rearrangement links TRBV7-8 to TRBJ2-1, with D hard to call. Trimming removed 1 base from V and 4 bases from J, with 8 bases in between. The CDR3 consists of 14 residues. The V gene's germline CDR1 is SGHVS and CDR2 FQNEAQ. The CDR3: CASSLGPEYNEQFF. DNA for the CDR3: TGTGCCAGCAGCTTAGGCCCTGAATACAATGAGCAGTTCTTC.